The 8 T cell receptor beta chains below all came from one sample that was sequenced in a study of T cells after somatic rescue of genetic block. Produced via immunoSEQ multiplex PCR; TCRdb's table is partial and in-frame only. The data show 85,000 to 100,000 clones, over 80% seen once. The material sequenced was peripheral blood mononuclear cells (PBMCs). The receptors were sampled from a woman aged 18-29 years.

This clone was picked up a small number of times. J is TRBJ2-5 and V is TRBV28, with D possibly called TRBD1 or TRBD2 (6 bases each). Germline V gives CDR1 MDHEN, CDR2 SYDVKM. Trimming left V 8 bases short and J 5 bases short, with 18 bases between. The CDR3 runs to 14 residues. CDR3 nucleotide sequence: TGTGCCAGCGGATCCCCGGGGGCAGGGGAGACCCAGTACTTC. This translates into CASGSPGAGETQYF.

This clone has a handful of counts. The chain recombines TRBV5-5 with TRBJ1-3; D unresolved. Germline CDR1 and CDR2: SGHKS and YYEKEE (reference sequence). V was pared by 0 bases and J by 0 bases, with 7 bases between. There are 15 residues in the CDR3. This CDR3 reads CASSLGPASGNTIYF. CDR3 nucleotide sequence: TGTGCCAGCAGCTTGGGGCCAGCCTCTGGAAACACCATATATTTT.

This clone was recorded only once. The rearrangement joins TRBV29-1 to TRBJ2-7; the D gene could be TRBD1 or TRBD2 (5 bases each). Deletions cut 5 bases from V and 2 bases from J, with 13 bases between. Germline values: CDR1 SQVTM, CDR2 ANQGSEA. The CDR3 covers 13 residues. Written as DNA, the CDR3 is TGCAGCGTTCGGGGCAGGGCGACCTACGAGCAGTACTTC. Translated: CSVRGRATYEQYF.

The gene calls are TRBV2 and TRBJ2-1; D is perhaps TRBD2 (6 bases). Trimming left V 5 bases short and J 7 bases short, with 24 bases between. Germline V gene sequence: CDR1 SNHLY, CDR2 FYNNEI. The CDR3 contains 17 residues. CDR3 coding DNA: TGTGCCAGCAGTTACCACTTCCGGGACTCCATCCCTAATGAGCAGTTCTTC. Its protein is CASSYHFRDSIPNEQFF.

V gene TRBV4-2 combines with J gene TRBJ2-7; D tentatively reads TRBD1 or TRBD2 (5 bases each). CDR1 and CDR2 (germline): LGHNA, YNFKEQ. This CDR3 region has 16 residues. Trimming took off 1 base at V and 6 bases at J, with 19 bases between the two ends. In nucleotides, the CDR3 is TGTGCCAGCAGCCAAGGGGGTCCGGGGCCCCACTTCGAGCAGTACTTC. Its translation: CASSQGGPGPHFEQYF.

This chain uses TRBV7-9 with TRBJ1-5; TRBD1 aligns across 12 bases. CDR3 length equals 16 residues. The J segment lost 6 bases and the V segment lost 3 bases, leaving 6 bases of the junction unmatched. Germline V gene sequence: CDR1 SEHNR, CDR2 FQNEAQ (reference sequence). The CDR3 nucleotides read TGTGCCAGCAGCTTTGTGGGACAGGGGGCATCTCAGCCCCAGCATTTT. Its protein product is CASSFVGQGASQPQHF. Full variable domain (remainder filled in from reference TRBV7-9 and TRBJ1-5): DTGVSQNPRHKITKRGQNVTFRCDPISEHNRLYWYRQTLGQGPEFLTYFQNEAQLEKSRLLSDRFSAERPKGSFSTLEIQRTEQGDSAMYLCASSFVGQGASQPQHFGDGTRLSIL.

The V gene is TRBV28, the J gene TRBJ2-5; D is undetermined. CDR3 length: 17 amino acids. Trimming took off 5 bases at V and 5 bases at J, with 24 bases between the two ends. The germline gives CDR1 MDHEN, CDR2 SYDVKM. DNA of the CDR3: TGTGCCAGCAGTCCCCATTCCCCCCAGGTCGGGCGGGAGACCCAGTACTTC. Translating gives CASSPHSPQVGRETQYF.

The chain joins TRBV7-2 to TRBJ2-7, with a possible D match to TRBD1 (5 bases). This CDR3 spans 13 amino acids. V was clipped by 6 bases and J by 3 bases, with 12 bases between them. CDR1 is SGHTA, CDR2 FQGNSA, per germline. The DNA for the CDR3 is TGTGCCAGCAGATCACAGGATCTCTACGAGCAGTACTTC. Translation gives CASRSQDLYEQYF.